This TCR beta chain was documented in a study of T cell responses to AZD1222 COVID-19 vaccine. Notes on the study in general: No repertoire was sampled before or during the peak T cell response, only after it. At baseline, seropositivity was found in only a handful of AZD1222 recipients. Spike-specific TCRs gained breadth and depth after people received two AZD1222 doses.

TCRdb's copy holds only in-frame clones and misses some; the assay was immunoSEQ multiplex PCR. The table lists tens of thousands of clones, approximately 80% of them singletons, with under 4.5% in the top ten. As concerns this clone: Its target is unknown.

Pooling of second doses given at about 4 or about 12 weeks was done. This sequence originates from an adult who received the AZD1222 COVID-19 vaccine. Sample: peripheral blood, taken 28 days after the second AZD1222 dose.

CDR3 in DNA: TGTGCCAGCAGTGATCAGGGGGACCAGCCCCAGCATTTT. Its protein product is CASSDQGDQPQHF. The chain is built from TRBV6-1 and TRBJ1-5; 7 bases align to TRBD1. The V and J ends lost 3 bases and 7 bases, in that order; junction bases with no gene match: 3. The CDR3 has 13 amino acids. Germline CDR1 is MNHNS and CDR2 is SASEGT.